The 13 T cell receptor beta chains below all came from one sample that was sequenced in a study of cytomegalovirus exposure and HLA in healthy donors. TCRdb's table, derived via immunoSEQ multiplex PCR, lists solely in-frame clones and lacks some. The sample has 65,000 to 95,000 clones; 90% to 95% are singletons. Sequencing was carried out using PBMCs. The source is a man aged 18 to 35 in good health and CMV-seronegative.

A single count supports this clone. Here the CDR3 DNA reads TGTGCCAGTAGTATTTCGGGGGGAGAGACCCAGTACTTC. It specifies CASSISGGETQYF. The chain combines TRBV19 with TRBJ2-5; 7 nucleotides agree with TRBD2. This CDR3 comprises 13 residues. Germline lookup yields CDR1 LNHDA and CDR2 SQIVND (reference sequence). The V gene end was trimmed by 3 bases and the J gene end by 4 bases; junction bases not matched to a gene: 2. Looking up the rest from reference TRBV19 and TRBJ2-5 gives the full variable domain: DGGITQSPKYLFRKEGQNVTLSCEQNLNHDAMYWYRQDPGQGLRLIYYSQIVNDFQKGDIAEGYSVSREKKESFPLTVTSAQKNPTAFYLCASSISGGETQYFGPGTRLLVL.

The chain joins TRBV27 to TRBJ2-7, with 9 bases that match TRBD1. The ends lost 2 bases at V and 3 bases at J; junction bases unmatched: 8. CDR3 length: 16 amino acids. The germline V gene encodes CDR1 MNHEY and CDR2 SMNVEV (reference sequence). The CDR3 DNA is TGTGCCAGCAGTTTACTAGGGACAGGGACCCACTACGAGCAGTACTTC. It specifies CASSLLGTGTHYEQYF.

The rearrangement joins TRBV9 to TRBJ1-2; TRBD1 matches at 8 bases. The CDR3 covers 14 residues. J lost 5 bases, V lost 4 bases, and 7 bases had no gene match. Per the germline V gene, CDR1 is SGDLS and CDR2 is YYNGEE. CDR3 in amino acids: CASSPGQGGYGYTF. The CDR3, as DNA: TGTGCCAGCAGCCCCGGACAGGGCGGGTATGGCTACACCTTC.

The chain recombines TRBV6-1 with TRBJ2-3; D gene unclear. Germline V gene data show CDR1 as MNHNS and CDR2 as SASEGT. This CDR3 is built from 12 residues. The V gene lost 1 base and the J gene lost 3 bases, with 2 bases spanning the gap. CDR3 in DNA: TGTGCCAGCAGTGAAGTAACAGATACGCAGTATTTT. Translation gives CASSEVTDTQYF.

The rearrangement uses TRBV27 and TRBJ1-5, with 9 bases matching TRBD1. CDR1 MNHEY and CDR2 SMNVEV come from the germline V gene (reference sequence). With 8 bases clipped from V and 6 bases from J, the junction kept 5 bases outside the gene matches. CDR3 length: 13 amino acids. CDR3 protein: CASRDREVQPQHF. The CDR3 bases are TGTGCCAGCCGGGACAGGGAGGTTCAGCCCCAGCATTTT.

The CDR3 nucleotides are TGTGCCAGCAGTTTAGGGCGGACAGCTTATGGCTACACCTTC. Translation: CASSLGRTAYGYTF. The J gene is TRBJ1-2, the V gene TRBV27; the D gene is possibly TRBD1 (6 bases). This CDR3 contains 14 residues. V was clipped by 2 bases and J by 5 bases, with 12 bases between them. Per the germline V gene, CDR1 is MNHEY and CDR2 is SMNVEV (reference sequence).

V is TRBV28 and J is TRBJ1-2, with D possibly TRBD1 on 5 matching bases. The CDR3 contains 15 residues. CDR1 and CDR2 (germline): MDHEN, SYDVKM. V lost 2 bases, J lost 2 bases, and 12 bases lay in between. This chain's CDR3 is CASSLQFSGNYGYTF. CDR3 in DNA: TGTGCCAGCAGTTTACAGTTCTCAGGGAACTATGGCTACACCTTC.

CDR3 protein: CASSEDGARGYGYTF. The CDR3 DNA follows: TGTGCCAGCAGCGAAGACGGCGCAAGGGGCTATGGCTACACCTTC. V gene TRBV6-4 combines with J gene TRBJ1-2, with D maybe TRBD1 (5 bases). CDR1 and CDR2 from the germline V gene are MRHNA and SNTAGT. The V and J ends lost 6 bases and 4 bases respectively, with 18 bases between them. CDR3 length equals 15 residues.

This rearrangement joins TRBV30 to TRBJ2-5; D is possibly TRBD2 (7 bases). Per the germline V gene, CDR1 is GTSNPN and CDR2 is SVGIG (reference sequence). V was clipped by 3 bases and J by 6 bases, with 11 bases between them. The CDR3 extends over 12 amino acids. CDR3 sequence: CAWRGRDKTQYF. The DNA of the CDR3 is TGTGCCTGGAGAGGGAGGGACAAGACCCAGTACTTC.

This chain uses TRBV5-1 with TRBJ1-4, with no clear D. Looked up from germline, CDR1 is SGHRS and CDR2 is YFSETQ. Trimming removed 4 bases from V and 7 bases from J, with 14 bases in between. This CDR3 contains 14 residues. CDR3 in DNA: TGCGCCAGCAGCCCCGGACCTCGGGGTGAAAAACTGTTTTTT. Translating gives CASSPGPRGEKLFF.

This chain joins TRBV10-3 and TRBJ1-2, with D hard to call. The CDR3 spans 12 residues. The germline gives CDR1 ENHRY, CDR2 SYGVKD. The CDR3 nucleotides read TGTGCGAACCGAGGGAGTGACTATGGCTACACCTTC. It is translated as CANRGSDYGYTF.

The V gene is TRBV9, the J gene TRBJ2-7, with TRBD1 matching 7 bases. The CDR3 totals 15 residues. CDR1 is SGDLS, CDR2 YYNGEE, per germline. V gave up 4 bases and J gave up 4 bases; unmatched junction bases: 11. Written as DNA, the CDR3 is TGTGCCAGCAGCCCCCAGGGACAGTTCCCTTACGAGCAGTACTTC. Translating it yields CASSPQGQFPYEQYF.

This CDR3 is CASSPMTRAYSNQPQHF. DNA of the CDR3: TGTGCCAGCAGTCCAATGACTAGGGCCTATAGCAATCAGCCCCAGCATTTT. V is TRBV27 and J is TRBJ1-5; the D is unclear. CDR1 is MNHEY, CDR2 SMNVEV, per germline (reference sequence). There are 17 residues in the CDR3. With 5 bases removed from V and 0 bases from J, the gap between germline ends came to 17 bases.